Included here is one T cell receptor beta chain sequence, with context. Living in about two dozen US areas, the participants were between roughly 18 and 95 years of age. In the 2 weeks before study entry, exposed participants met a COVID-19 case, which was PCR-confirmed or clinician-diagnosed. Source study methods: Using reference gene primer amplification, nucleated cell counts were estimated. Sequencing used immunoSEQ multiplex PCR; TCRdb keeps in-frame clones, though not all of them. V and J calls and clone size are copied from that table; D and trimming were computed from the DNA. The sample carries 200,000 to 250,000 clones, over 75% recorded once. The source of the sample is a study of blood T cell repertoires in COVID-19. Germline CDR1 is MNHEY and CDR2 is SVGAGI. Trimming shortened V by 3 bases and J by 0 bases, and 12 bases separated the two germline ends. The CDR3 covers 16 residues.

Material: PBMCs or T cells enriched from blood (not recorded which). The TCR comes from a woman in her thirties who had been exposed to COVID-19. V is TRBV6-5 and J is TRBJ1-3; D not certain. CDR3 in DNA: TGTGCCAGCAGTTATGGTGAGGCCTCCTCTGGAAACACCATATATTTT. It codes for CASSYGEASSGNTIYF.